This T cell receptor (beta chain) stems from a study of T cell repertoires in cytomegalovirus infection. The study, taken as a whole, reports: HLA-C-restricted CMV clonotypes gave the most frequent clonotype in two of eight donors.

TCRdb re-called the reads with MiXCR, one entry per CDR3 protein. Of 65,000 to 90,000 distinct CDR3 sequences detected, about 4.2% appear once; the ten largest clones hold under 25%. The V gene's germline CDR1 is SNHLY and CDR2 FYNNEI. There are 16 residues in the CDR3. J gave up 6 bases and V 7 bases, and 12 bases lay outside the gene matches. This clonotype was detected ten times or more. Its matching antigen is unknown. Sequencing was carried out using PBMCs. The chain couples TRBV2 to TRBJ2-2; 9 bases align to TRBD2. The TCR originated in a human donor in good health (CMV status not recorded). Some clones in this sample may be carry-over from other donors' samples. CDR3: CASTLGPGGRAGELFF. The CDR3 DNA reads TGTGCCAGCACCCTCGGGCCCGGCGGGAGGGCCGGGGAGCTGTTTTTT.